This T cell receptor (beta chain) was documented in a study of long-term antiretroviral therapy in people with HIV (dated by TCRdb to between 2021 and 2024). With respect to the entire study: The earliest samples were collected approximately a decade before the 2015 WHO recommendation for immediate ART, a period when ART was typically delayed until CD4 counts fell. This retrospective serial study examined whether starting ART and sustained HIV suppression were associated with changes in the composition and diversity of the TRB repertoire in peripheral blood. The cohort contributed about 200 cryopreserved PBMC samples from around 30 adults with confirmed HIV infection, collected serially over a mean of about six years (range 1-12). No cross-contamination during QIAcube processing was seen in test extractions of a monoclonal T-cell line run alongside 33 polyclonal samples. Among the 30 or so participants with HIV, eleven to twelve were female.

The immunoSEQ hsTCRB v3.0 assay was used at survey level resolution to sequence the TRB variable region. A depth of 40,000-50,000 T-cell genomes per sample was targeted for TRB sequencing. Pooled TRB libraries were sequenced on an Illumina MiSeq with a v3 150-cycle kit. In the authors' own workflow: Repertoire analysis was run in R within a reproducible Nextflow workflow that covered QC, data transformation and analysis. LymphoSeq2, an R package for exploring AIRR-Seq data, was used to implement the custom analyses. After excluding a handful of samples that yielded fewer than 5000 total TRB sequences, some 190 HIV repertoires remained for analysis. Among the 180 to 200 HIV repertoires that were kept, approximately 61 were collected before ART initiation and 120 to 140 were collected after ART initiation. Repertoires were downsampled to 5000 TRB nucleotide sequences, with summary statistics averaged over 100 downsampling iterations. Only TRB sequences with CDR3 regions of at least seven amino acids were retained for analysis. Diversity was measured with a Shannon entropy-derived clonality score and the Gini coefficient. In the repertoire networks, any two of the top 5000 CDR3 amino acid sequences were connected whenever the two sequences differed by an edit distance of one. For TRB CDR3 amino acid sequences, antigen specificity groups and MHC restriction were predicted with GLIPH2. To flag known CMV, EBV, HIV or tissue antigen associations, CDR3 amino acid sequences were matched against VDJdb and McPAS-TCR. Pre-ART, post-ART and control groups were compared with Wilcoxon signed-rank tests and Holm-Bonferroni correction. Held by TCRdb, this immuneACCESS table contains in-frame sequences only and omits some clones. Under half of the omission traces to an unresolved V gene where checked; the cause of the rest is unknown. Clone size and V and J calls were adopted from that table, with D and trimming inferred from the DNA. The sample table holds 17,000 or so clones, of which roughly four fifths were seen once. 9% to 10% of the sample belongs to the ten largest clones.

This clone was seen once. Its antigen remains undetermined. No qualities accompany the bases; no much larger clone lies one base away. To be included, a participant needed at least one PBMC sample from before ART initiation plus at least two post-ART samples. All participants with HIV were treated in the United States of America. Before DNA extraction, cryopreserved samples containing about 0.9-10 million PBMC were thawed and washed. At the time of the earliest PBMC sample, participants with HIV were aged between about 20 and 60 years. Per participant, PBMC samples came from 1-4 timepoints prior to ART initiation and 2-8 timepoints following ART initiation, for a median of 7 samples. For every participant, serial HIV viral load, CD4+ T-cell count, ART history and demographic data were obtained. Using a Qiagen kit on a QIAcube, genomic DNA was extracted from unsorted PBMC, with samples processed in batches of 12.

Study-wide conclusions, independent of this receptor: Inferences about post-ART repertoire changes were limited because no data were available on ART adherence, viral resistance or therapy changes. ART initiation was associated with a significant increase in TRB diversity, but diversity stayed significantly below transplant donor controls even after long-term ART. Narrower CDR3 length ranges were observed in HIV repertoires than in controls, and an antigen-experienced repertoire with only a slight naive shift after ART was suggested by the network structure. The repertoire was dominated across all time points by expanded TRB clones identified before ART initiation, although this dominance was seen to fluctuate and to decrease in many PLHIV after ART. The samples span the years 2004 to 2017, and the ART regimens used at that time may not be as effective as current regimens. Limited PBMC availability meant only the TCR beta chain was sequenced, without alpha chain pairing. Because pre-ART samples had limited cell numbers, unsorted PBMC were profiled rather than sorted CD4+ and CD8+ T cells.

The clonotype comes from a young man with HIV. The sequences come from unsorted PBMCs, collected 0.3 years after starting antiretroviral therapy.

The CDR3 corresponds to CASRTSGLHEQYF. The nucleotide sequence is TGTGCCAGCAGGACTAGCGGGCTCCACGAGCAGTACTTC. The rearranged segments are TRBV2 and TRBJ2-7; a stretch of 10 junction bases matches TRBD2. For this chain, trimming is 6 bases at the V end and 5 bases at the J end, and the number of junction bases without a gene match is 4. Looking up the germline V gene yields CDR1 SNHLY and CDR2 FYNNEI. Taken from cysteine to phenylalanine, the CDR3 has 13 residues. Here the CDR3 DNA is all that survives: 39 bases in frame from base 1.